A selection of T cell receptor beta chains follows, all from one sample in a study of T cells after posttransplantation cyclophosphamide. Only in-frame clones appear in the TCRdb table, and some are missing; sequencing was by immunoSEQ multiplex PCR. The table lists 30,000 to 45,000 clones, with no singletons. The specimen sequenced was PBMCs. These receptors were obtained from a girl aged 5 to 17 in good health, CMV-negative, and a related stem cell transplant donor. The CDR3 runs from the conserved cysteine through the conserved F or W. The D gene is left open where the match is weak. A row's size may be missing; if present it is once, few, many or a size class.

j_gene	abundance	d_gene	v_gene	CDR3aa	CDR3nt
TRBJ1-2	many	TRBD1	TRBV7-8	CASSPRTGWGYTF	TGTGCCAGCAGCCCTCGGACAGGCTGGGGCTACACCTTC
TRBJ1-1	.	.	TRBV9	CASSVVAGENTEAFF	TGTGCCAGCAGCGTCGTAGCAGGGGAGAACACTGAAGCTTTCTTT
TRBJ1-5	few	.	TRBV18	CASSPGQGLRPQHF	TGTGCCAGCTCACCAGGGCAGGGCCTCCGGCCCCAGCATTTT
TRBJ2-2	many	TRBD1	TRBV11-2	CASSWDRGNTGELFF	TGTGCCAGCAGTTGGGACAGGGGAAACACCGGGGAGCTGTTTTTT
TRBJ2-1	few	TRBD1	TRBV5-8	CASSLGGQGFDEQFF	TGTGCCAGCAGCTTGGGTGGACAGGGATTTGATGAGCAGTTCTTC
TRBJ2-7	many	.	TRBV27	CASSLFGEQYF	TGTGCCAGCAGTTTATTCGGCGAGCAGTACTTC
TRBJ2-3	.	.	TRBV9	CASSPEHSTDTQYF	TGTGCCAGCAGCCCAGAACATAGCACAGATACGCAGTATTTT
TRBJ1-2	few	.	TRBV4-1	CASSQDFARYYGYTF	TGCGCCAGCAGCCAAGATTTTGCCCGGTACTATGGCTACACCTTC
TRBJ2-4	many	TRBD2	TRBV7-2	CASSSRPTSGSLNIQYF	TGTGCCAGCAGCTCCCGCCCCACTAGCGGGAGTTTAAACATTCAGTACTTC
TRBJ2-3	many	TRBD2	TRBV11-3	CASSLAGGGTDTQYF	TGTGCCAGCAGCTTAGCTGGGGGGGGCACAGATACGCAGTATTTT
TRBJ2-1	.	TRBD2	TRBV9	CASSIAGELYNEQFF	TGTGCCAGCAGCATAGCGGGGGAGCTCTACAATGAGCAGTTCTTC
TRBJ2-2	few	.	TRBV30	CAWSVRRGVNTGELFF	TGTGCCTGGAGTGTAAGGCGGGGCGTGAACACCGGGGAGCTGTTTTTT
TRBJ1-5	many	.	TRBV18	CASSPLEGPQHF	TGTGCCAGCTCACCACTTGAGGGGCCCCAGCATTTT
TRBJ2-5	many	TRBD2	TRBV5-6	CASSFIAGGTQYF	TGTGCCAGCAGCTTTATAGCGGGAGGGACCCAGTACTTC
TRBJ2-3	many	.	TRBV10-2	CASSELGGGSTDTQYF	TGCGCCAGCAGTGAGTTGGGCGGCGGGAGCACAGATACGCAGTATTTT
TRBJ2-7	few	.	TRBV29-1	CSVEDRVYEQYF	TGCAGCGTTGAAGATCGGGTATACGAGCAGTACTTC
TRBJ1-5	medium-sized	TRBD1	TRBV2	CASSRTGEQPQHF	TGTGCCAGCAGTCGGACAGGGGAGCAGCCCCAGCATTTT
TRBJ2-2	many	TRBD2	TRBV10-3	CAIQGGAGVTGELFF	TGTGCCATCCAGGGAGGCGCGGGGGTTACCGGGGAGCTGTTTTTT
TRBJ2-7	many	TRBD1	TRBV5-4	CASSQDRDYEQYF	TGTGCCAGCAGCCAGGACAGGGACTACGAGCAGTACTTC
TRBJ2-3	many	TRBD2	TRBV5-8	CASSSALAGAPDTQYF	TGTGCCAGCAGCTCTGCCCTAGCGGGAGCCCCAGATACGCAGTATTTT
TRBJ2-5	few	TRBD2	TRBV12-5	CASGLPPRGGAQETQYF	TGTGCTAGTGGTTTGCCGCCTCGGGGAGGGGCCCAAGAGACCCAGTACTTC
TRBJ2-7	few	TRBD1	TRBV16	CASSPGQGAYEQYF	TGTGCCAGCAGCCCGGGACAGGGGGCTTACGAGCAGTACTTC
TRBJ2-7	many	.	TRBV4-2	CASSQYFGKRYEQYF	TGTGCCAGCAGCCAATATTTCGGGAAGCGGTACGAGCAGTACTTC
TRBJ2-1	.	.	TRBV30	CAWTSYNEQFF	TGTGCCTGGACTAGCTACAATGAGCAGTTCTTC
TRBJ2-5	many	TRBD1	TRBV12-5	CASGLGTGYRETQYF	TGTGCTAGTGGTTTGGGGACAGGGTATAGGGAGACCCAGTACTTC
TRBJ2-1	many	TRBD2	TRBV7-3	CASSPQRGGYNEQFF	TGTGCCAGCAGCCCCCAGCGGGGGGGATACAATGAGCAGTTCTTC
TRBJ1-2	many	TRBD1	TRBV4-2	CASSAGTGNYGYTF	TGTGCCAGCAGCGCCGGGACAGGGAACTATGGCTACACCTTC
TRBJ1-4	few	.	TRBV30	CAWRGGAGNEKLFF	TGTGCCTGGAGGGGGGGGGCAGGGAATGAAAAACTGTTTTTT
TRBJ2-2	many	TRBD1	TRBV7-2	CASSSTGGAGGELFF	TGTGCCAGCAGCTCCACAGGGGGCGCAGGCGGGGAGCTGTTTTTT
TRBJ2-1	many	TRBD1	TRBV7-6	CASSLSGRGHYNEQFF	TGTGCCAGCAGCCTGAGTGGCAGGGGGCACTACAATGAGCAGTTCTTC
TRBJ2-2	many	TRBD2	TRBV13	CASSLSPGLAGAGELFF	TGTGCCAGCAGCTTATCCCCGGGACTAGCGGGAGCCGGGGAGCTGTTTTTT
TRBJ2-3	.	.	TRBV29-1	CSVDPTSPDTQYF	TGCAGCGTTGACCCCACTAGCCCAGATACGCAGTATTTT
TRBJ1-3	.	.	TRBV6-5	CASSNAPGAGNTIYF	TGTGCCAGCAGTAACGCCCCGGGGGCTGGAAACACCATATATTTT
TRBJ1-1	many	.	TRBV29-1	CSVEFGGRTEAFF	TGCAGCGTTGAGTTCGGGGGGCGGACTGAAGCTTTCTTT
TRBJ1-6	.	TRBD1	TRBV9	CASSLNPGQGNSPLHF	TGTGCCAGCAGTTTAAACCCGGGACAGGGGAATTCACCCCTCCACTTT
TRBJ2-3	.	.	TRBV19	CATIDTQYF	TGTGCCACAATAGATACGCAGTATTTT
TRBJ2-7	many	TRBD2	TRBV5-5	CASSLAGLAAYEQYF	TGTGCCAGCAGCTTGGCCGGACTAGCGGCCTACGAGCAGTACTTC
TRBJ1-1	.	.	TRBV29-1	CSVVQGNTEAFF	TGCAGCGTTGTGCAGGGGAACACTGAAGCTTTCTTT
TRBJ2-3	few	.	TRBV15	CATSREGRRADTQYF	TGTGCCACCAGCAGAGAGGGCAGGAGGGCAGATACGCAGTATTTT
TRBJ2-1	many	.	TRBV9	CASSVGHLFPTLHNEQFF	TGTGCCAGCAGCGTGGGGCACCTATTCCCCACGCTCCACAATGAGCAGTTCTTC
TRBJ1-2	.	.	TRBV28	CASFSQARYYGYTF	TGTGCCAGCTTTTCGCAAGCGCGCTACTATGGCTACACCTTC
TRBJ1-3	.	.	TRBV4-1	CASSPGPGSGNTIYF	TGCGCCAGCAGCCCGGGCCCGGGAAGCGGAAACACCATATATTTT
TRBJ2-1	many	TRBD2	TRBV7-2	CASSFQSGGAGNEQFF	TGTGCCAGCAGCTTCCAAAGCGGGGGGGCAGGGAATGAGCAGTTCTTC
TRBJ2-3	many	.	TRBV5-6	CASSLVEGSDTQYF	TGTGCCAGCAGCTTGGTGGAGGGGTCAGATACGCAGTATTTT
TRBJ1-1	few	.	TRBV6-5	CASRPLWDTEAFF	TGTGCCAGCAGACCACTATGGGACACTGAAGCTTTCTTT
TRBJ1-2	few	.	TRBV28	CASSLGQGYGYTF	TGTGCCAGCAGTTTAGGGCAGGGGTATGGCTACACCTTC
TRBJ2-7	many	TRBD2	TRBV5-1	CASSSTGTSATYEQYF	TGCGCCAGCAGCTCAACCGGGACTAGCGCCACCTACGAGCAGTACTTC
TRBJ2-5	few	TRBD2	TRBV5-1	CASSLSPGLAGGEQYF	TGCGCCAGCAGCTTATCTCCGGGACTAGCGGGGGGAGAGCAGTACTTC
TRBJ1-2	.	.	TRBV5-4	CASSTDSYGYTF	TGTGCCAGCAGCACGGACAGCTATGGCTACACCTTC